Presented here are 28 T cell receptor beta chains from one specimen sequenced in a study of T cell clonality in common variable immunodeficiency (dated by TCRdb to the mid-2010s). The protocol used for the library was the immunoSEQ multiplex PCR assay. Imported from immuneACCESS, the table was reduced by TCRdb to in-frame sequences with V and J called. These copies leave out some clones; in studies compared against another copy, an unresolved V gene accounts for under half, and the cause of the remainder is not known. This sample was tabulated with tens of thousands of clones, among which there are no singletons. The ten most abundant clones make up under 4.5% of the sample. Sequencing used peripheral blood mononuclear cells. These receptors were collected from a person aged 18 to 69 in good health.

This clone came up many times. The read terminates 3 residues before the CDR3 end, so the remaining end is supplied by the germline J gene. This sequence joins TRBV30 and TRBJ2-2, with D uncertain. The CDR3 has 13 residues. The ends were cut back, 1 base at V and 1 base at J, with 4 bases in the middle. Germline-derived CDR1 and CDR2 are GTSNPN and SVGIG (reference sequence). The CDR3 sequence: CAWSGQNTGELFF. The sequenced part of the CDR3 DNA is TGTGCCTGGAGTGGACAGAACACCGGGGAG.

This clone was seen ten or more times. Its ends do not fully match the called genes, so a read error is possible. The sequence runs out 3 residues before the end of the CDR3; the remainder is reconstructed from the germline J gene. V and J are TRBV7-3 and TRBJ2-1, with 10 bases aligning to TRBD1. The germline V gene encodes CDR1 SGHTA and CDR2 FQGTGA. This CDR3 contains 16 residues. The part of the CDR3 DNA that was read is TGTGCCAGCAGCCCAGGACAGGGGGGCTCCTGCAATGAG. It yields the protein CASSPGQGGSCNE. The full CDR3 reads CASSPGQGGSCNEQFF.

This clone has at least ten counts. The read finishes 3 residues shy of the CDR3 end, and the germline J gene is used to complete it. The chain employs TRBV6-4 and TRBJ1-2; 8 nucleotides line up with TRBD1. The germline V gene has CDR1 MRHNA and CDR2 SNTAGT. The CDR3 spans 16 residues. Trimming took 0 bases from V and 7 from J; bases not matched to a gene: 10. CDR3 bases read: TGTGCCAGCAGTGACTCAAGGACAGGGCGGAGTGCTGGC. Translating gives CASSDSRTGRSAG. Given in full, the CDR3 is CASSDSRTGRSAGYTF.

A few counts support this clone. Sequence at one end of the junction differs from germline and may be a read error. The read comes to an end 3 residues before the CDR3 does, leaving the germline J gene to fill in the end. The same CDR3 arises from other DNA sequences in this sample as well. J is TRBJ1-3 and V is TRBV7-8, with D unresolved. The CDR3 is 16 amino acids. Germline V lookup: CDR1 SGHVS, CDR2 FQNEAQ. The part of the CDR3 DNA that was read is TGTGCCAGCGCGTTAAGAGAGATCGGCGGAGGAAACACG. The encoded protein is CASALREIGGGNT. The whole CDR3 is CASALREIGGGNTIYF. Full variable domain (outside the CDR3, taken from reference TRBV7-8 and TRBJ1-3): GAGVSQSPRYKVAKRGQDVALRCDPISGHVSLFWYQQALGQGPEFLTYFQNEAQLDKSGLPSDRFFAERPEGSVSTLKIQRTQQEDSAVYLCASALREIGGGNTIYFGEGSWLTVV.

This clone was picked up many times. Read sequence stops 3 residues before the CDR3 end, and the germline J gene provides the missing end. This sequence joins TRBV5-6 and TRBJ1-5; D possibly corresponds to TRBD1 (5 bases). V lost 3 bases to trimming and J lost 3 bases, with 10 bases between them. Germline V gene sequence: CDR1 SGHDT, CDR2 YYEEEE. The CDR3 contains 14 residues. The sequenced CDR3 bases are TGTGCCAGCAGCTCTGGACAAATCAATCAGCCC. This codes for CASSSGQINQP. The full-length CDR3 reads as CASSSGQINQPQHF.

This clone occurred many times. The CDR3 reads CASSGDTGELFF. Partial CDR3 DNA: TGTGCCAGCAGCGGGGACACCGGGGAG. V gene TRBV18 combines with J gene TRBJ2-2; 7 bases align to TRBD2. The read ends 3 residues shy of where the CDR3 ends; the end is completed using the germline J gene. Germline loops: CDR1 KGHSH, CDR2 LQKENI. CDR3 length equals 12 residues. V was clipped by 8 bases and J by 3 bases; unmatched bases: 0.

The table lists this clone with many counts. The read stops 3 residues short of the end of the CDR3; the missing end is completed from the germline J gene. This rearrangement joins TRBV20-1 to TRBJ2-4; 9 bases are shared with TRBD1. The junction had 6 bases not matched to a gene; V was cut back by 4 bases and J by 2 bases. Germline assignment: CDR1 DFQATT and CDR2 SNEGSKA (reference sequence). This CDR3 spans 15 amino acids. The covered CDR3 bases are TGCAGTGCTACCCGGGACAGGGCGCCCAAAAACATT. This sequence encodes CSATRDRAPKNI. The CDR3 in full is CSATRDRAPKNIQYF.

This clone showed up many times. The read ends 3 residues shy of where the CDR3 ends; the end is completed using the germline J gene. The rearrangement joins TRBV5-1 to TRBJ1-4; 8 nucleotides match TRBD1. V was clipped by 3 bases and J by 7 bases; unmatched bases: 8. Germline values: CDR1 SGHRS, CDR2 YFSETQ. The CDR3 consists of 15 residues. The part of the CDR3 DNA that was read is TGCGCCAGCAGCTACACAGGGGGGAAGAGTGAAAAA. It yields the protein CASSYTGGKSEK. The complete CDR3 sequence is CASSYTGGKSEKLFF.

This clone was counted many times. The read finishes 3 residues shy of the CDR3 end, and the germline J gene is used to complete it. This chain links TRBV5-1 with TRBJ2-2, with TRBD1 matching over 7 bases. The CDR3 length is 15 residues. V dropped 4 bases and J dropped 4; count of bases not matched to a gene: 7. Germline V lookup: CDR1 SGHRS, CDR2 YFSETQ. The sequenced CDR3 bases are TGCGCCAGCAGCCAGACAGGGCTCGGCACCGGGGAG. It encodes CASSQTGLGTGE. The full CDR3 is CASSQTGLGTGELFF.

This clone was observed at least ten times. The read comes to an end 3 residues before the CDR3 does, leaving the germline J gene to fill in the end. The V call is TRBV7-8, the J call TRBJ2-1, with 9 bases aligning to TRBD2. CDR3 length: 14 residues. The germline CDR1 and CDR2 sequences are SGHVS and FQNEAQ. The junction had 3 bases not matched to a gene; V was cut back by 5 bases and J by 4 bases. The sequenced part of the CDR3 DNA is TGTGCCAGCAGCGTGGGACTAGCATACAATGAG. It encodes CASSVGLAYNE. The full CDR3 reads CASSVGLAYNEQFF.

Worth noting for this clone: Sequencing ends 3 residues short of the CDR3 end; the germline J gene provides the rest. The chain combines TRBV18 with TRBJ2-2; D gene unclear. Germline CDR1 and CDR2: KGHSH and LQKENI. The CDR3 is 15 amino acids. The DNA read from the CDR3 is TGTGCCAGCTCACCCATTGACATGGGCTATTCTCCG. Its protein product is CASSPIDMGYSP. The whole CDR3 protein reads CASSPIDMGYSPLFF.

This clone was observed many times. The CDR3 end is not reached by the read, which stops 3 residues before it; the germline J gene fills it in. J is TRBJ1-2 and V is TRBV19; D is uncertain. The V gene's germline CDR1 is LNHDA and CDR2 SQIVND (reference sequence). The CDR3 has 13 amino acids. The V end lost 5 bases, the J end lost 4 bases, and 11 bases lay between the germline ends. CDR3 amino acids: CASSPTRTYGYTF. The CDR3 DNA, read in part, is TGTGCCAGTAGTCCCACTCGCACCTATGGC.

This clone showed up many times. The read terminates 3 residues ahead of where the CDR3 ends, so the germline J gene completes it. The rearrangement links TRBV20-1 to TRBJ2-7; 9 bases match TRBD2. This CDR3 is built from 14 residues. The V and J ends lost 3 bases and 3 bases, in that order; junction bases with no gene match: 6. CDR1 and CDR2 from the germline V gene are DFQATT and SNEGSKA (reference sequence). Incomplete CDR3 DNA: TGCAGTGCTAGCGTAGCGGGAGAAGTCTACGAG. This encodes CSASVAGEVYE. The whole CDR3 sequence reads CSASVAGEVYEQYF.

Within the sample, this clone is medium-sized. The CDR3 end lies 3 residues beyond the end of the read and is filled in from the germline J gene. V gene TRBV20-1 combines with J gene TRBJ2-5; a weak D match, TRBD1 (6 bases). The V end lost 0 bases, the J end lost 1 base, and 12 bases lay between the germline ends. Looked up from germline, CDR1 is DFQATT and CDR2 is SNEGSKA (reference sequence). The CDR3 totals 15 residues. This chain's CDR3 is CSARDSDSRQETQYF. The sequenced part of the CDR3 DNA is TGCAGTGCTAGAGATTCGGACAGCCGCCAAGAGACC.

Points on this clone: Read sequence stops 3 residues before the CDR3 end, and the germline J gene provides the missing end. The chain carries TRBV7-2 and TRBJ2-4; weak D call: TRBD1 (5 bases). The CDR3 is 13 residues long. Germline V gene data show CDR1 as SGHTA and CDR2 as FQGNSA. The CDR3 loop reads CASSLGTGYGQYF. Incomplete CDR3 DNA: TGTGCCAGCAGCTTAGGTACAGGCTATGGT.

This clone came up many times. The part of the CDR3 DNA that was read is TGTGCCTGGAGGAAACAGGGGTGGACTGAA. Translation gives CAWRKQGWTE. The whole CDR3 protein is CAWRKQGWTEAFF. This chain uses TRBV30 with TRBJ1-1; the match to TRBD1 covers 7 bases. The read comes to an end 3 residues before the CDR3 does, leaving the germline J gene to fill in the end. J was trimmed by 5 bases and V by 3 bases; bases with no gene match: 6. The CDR3 consists of 13 residues. Germline loops: CDR1 GTSNPN, CDR2 SVGIG (reference sequence).

This clone was found many times. Read coverage stops 3 residues before the CDR3 terminus; the germline J gene supplies the remainder. The chain combines TRBV5-4 with TRBJ1-2; tentative D call: TRBD1 (6 bases). Trimming shortened V by 3 bases and J by 4 bases, and 13 bases separated the two germline ends. The CDR3 contains 14 residues. Germline assignment: CDR1 SGHNT and CDR2 YYREEE (reference sequence). CDR3 protein: CASSSKQGPYGYTF. CDR3 DNA, as far as it was read: TGTGCCAGCAGCTCTAAACAGGGTCCCTATGGC. Looking up the rest from reference TRBV5-4 and TRBJ1-2 gives the full variable domain: ETGVTQSPTHLIKTRGQQVTLRCSSQSGHNTVSWYQQALGQGPQFIFQYYREEENGRGNFPPRFSGLQFPNYSSELNVNALELDDSALYLCASSSKQGPYGYTFGSGTRLTVV.

In this sample, this clone turned up many times. The CDR3 sequence is CASSLGLQETQYF. The part of the CDR3 DNA that was read is TGCGCCAGCAGCTTGGGGCTTCAAGAGACC. The chain employs TRBV5-1 and TRBJ2-5; D is unclear. The read is 3 residues too short to cover the CDR3 end, so that end is filled in from the germline J gene. Germline loops: CDR1 SGHRS, CDR2 YFSETQ. This CDR3 comprises 13 residues. V dropped 0 bases and J dropped 2 bases, with 5 bases sitting between them.

This clone was seen at least ten times. The observed sequence ends 3 residues before the CDR3 terminus, with the missing tail filled in from the germline J gene. V and J are TRBV20-1 and TRBJ2-5; 9 positions match TRBD2. CDR1 is DFQATT and CDR2 is SNEGSKA in the germline V gene (reference sequence). V lost 6 bases, J lost 1 base, and 6 bases stayed unmatched. This CDR3 is 14 amino acids long. CDR3 DNA (partial): TGCAGTGCCACAGAGGGACTAGCCCAAGAGACC. Translation: CSATEGLAQET. The full CDR3 protein is CSATEGLAQETQYF.

This clone was counted at least ten times. The read halts 3 residues ahead of the CDR3 end, with the missing end drawn from the germline J gene. The V call is TRBV7-6, the J call TRBJ1-6; D remains ambiguous. V was clipped by 4 bases and J by 9 bases, with 7 bases between them. The CDR3 length is 12 residues. CDR1 is SGHVS, CDR2 FNYEAQ, per germline. The CDR3 loop reads CASSSYFSPLHF. The CDR3 DNA, read in part, is TGTGCCAGCAGCTCCTATTTTTCACCC. Full variable domain (outside the CDR3, taken from reference TRBV7-6 and TRBJ1-6): GAGVSQSPRYKVTKRGQDVALRCDPISGHVSLYWYRQALGQGPEFLTYFNYEAQQDKSGLPNDRFSAERPEGSISTLTIQRTEQRDSAMYRCASSSYFSPLHFGNGTRLTVT.

This clone was found many times. Partial CDR3 DNA: TGTGCCAGCAGTCCTTGGACAGGGAGCACAGATACG. Translating it yields CASSPWTGSTDT. In full, the CDR3 reads CASSPWTGSTDTQYF. The chain carries TRBV12-3 or TRBV12-4 and TRBJ2-3; 8 bases are a match to TRBD1. The CDR3 end is not reached by the read, which stops 3 residues before it; the germline J gene fills it in. CDR3 length equals 15 residues. The trim removed 5 bases at V and 0 bases at J, leaving 4 bases unmatched.

This clone was seen repeatedly, ten times or more. The CDR3 goes on 3 residues after the read ends, and that part is filled in from the germline J gene. V and J are TRBV7-2 and TRBJ1-2; 9 positions agree with TRBD1. In germline, CDR1 is SGHTA, CDR2 FQGNSA. The CDR3 has 15 residues. The CDR3 loop reads CASSALGQGGVGYTF. The covered CDR3 bases are TGTGCCAGCAGCGCACTGGGACAGGGAGGGGTCGGC.

This clone was recorded many times. The read terminates 3 residues before the CDR3 end, so the remaining end is supplied by the germline J gene. The chain links TRBV10-3 to TRBJ2-7; TRBD2 matches 7 bases. This CDR3 spans 14 amino acids. V lost 2 bases and J lost 2; bases outside the gene matches: 3. Germline V gene lookup returns CDR1 ENHRY and CDR2 SYGVKD. CDR3 DNA, as far as it was read: TGTGCCATCAGTGAGGGGACTACAACCTACGAG. As protein: CAISEGTTTYE. The whole CDR3 region reads CAISEGTTTYEQYF.

The table lists this clone with many counts. The sequenced CDR3 bases are TGCGCCAGCAGCGGACTAGCGGGGGGCTACGAG. Encoded protein: CASSGLAGGYE. The entire CDR3 reads CASSGLAGGYEQYF. The rearrangement links TRBV5-1 to TRBJ2-7, with 14 bases lining up with TRBD2. The CDR3 end is not reached by the read, which stops 3 residues before it; the germline J gene fills it in. Germline CDR1 and CDR2: SGHRS and YFSETQ. The ends lost 4 bases at V and 3 bases at J; junction bases unmatched: 0. This CDR3 is 14 amino acids long.

This clone was counted many times. Read data end 3 residues before the CDR3 end; the end is taken from the germline J gene. The chain is built from TRBV2 and TRBJ1-2; tentatively, D is TRBD1 (5 bases). The germline V gene encodes CDR1 SNHLY and CDR2 FYNNEI. This CDR3 region has 12 residues. Trimming shortened V by 11 bases and J by 1 base, and 11 bases separated the two germline ends. CDR3 protein: CAGHRINYGYTF. The DNA read from the CDR3 is TGTGCCGGCCACAGGATTAACTATGGC.

This clone has a count of ten or more. The CDR3 end is not reached by the read, which stops 3 residues before it; the germline J gene fills it in. The gene calls are TRBV20-1 and TRBJ2-3; 11 positions agree with TRBD2. Germline V gene sequence: CDR1 DFQATT, CDR2 SNEGSKA (reference sequence). The CDR3 runs 16 residues. V lost 6 bases to trimming and J lost 6 bases; unmatched junction nucleotides: 14. The part of the CDR3 DNA that was read is TGCAGTGCCGCTCACACTAGCGGGAGACCCGGGGATACG. Protein product: CSAAHTSGRPGDT. The entire CDR3 protein is CSAAHTSGRPGDTQYF.

By sample share, this clone is medium-sized. The CDR3 is cut off 3 residues early in the read; its end comes from the germline J gene. This rearrangement joins TRBV6-2 or TRBV6-3 to TRBJ2-1, with D unresolved. The CDR3 is 12 residues long. Trimming took off 5 bases at V and 5 bases at J, with 7 bases between the two ends. Per germline, CDR1 MNHEY and CDR2 SVGEGT. CDR3 amino acids: CASSHSNNEQFF. The sequenced part of the CDR3 DNA is TGTGCCAGCAGTCATAGCAACAATGAG.

This clone has ten or more counts. The read falls 3 residues short of the CDR3 end, and the missing part is taken from the germline J gene. This rearrangement joins TRBV19 to TRBJ2-7; a weak D match, TRBD1 (6 bases). Germline loops: CDR1 LNHDA, CDR2 SQIVND (reference sequence). This CDR3 is 14 amino acids long. Trimming cost V 8 bases and J 1 base, with 15 bases left between them. CDR3 protein: CASSWAGDSYEQYF. The CDR3 DNA, read in part, is TGTGCCAGTTCGTGGGCAGGGGATTCCTACGAG.